A single sample is the source of the 26 T cell receptor beta chains below, sequenced in a study of identical twins. TCRdb itself ran the 5' RACE reads through MiXCR, one entry per CDR3 protein. The sample records nearly 650,000 distinct CDR3 sequences, under 8.5% being singletons. These same records also appear under a second study, on yellow fever vaccine responses in identical twins.

The specimen was PBMCs. Source of these receptors: a woman under 30 in good health.

This clonotype appeared many times. The V gene is TRBV7-9, the J gene TRBJ1-1; D unresolved. The CDR3 runs to 12 residues. Deletions cut 1 base from V and 8 bases from J, with 8 bases between. Germline CDR1 is SEHNR and CDR2 is FQNEAQ (reference sequence). CDR3 nucleotide sequence: TGTGCCAGCAGCTTAGGGTCACTAGAAGCTTTCTTT. Protein product: CASSLGSLEAFF.

This clonotype was counted only a few times. The chain joins TRBV7-9 to TRBJ1-3; D is ambiguous. Between the trimmed V and J ends, which lost 3 bases and 0 bases, there was a span of 9 bases. CDR3 length: 15 residues. Germline assignment: CDR1 SEHNR and CDR2 FQNEAQ (reference sequence). Here the CDR3 DNA reads TGTGCCAGCAGCTTCGGCACCAGCTCTGGAAACACCATATATTTT. This translates into CASSFGTSSGNTIYF.

J is TRBJ2-7 and V is TRBV2; the D is unclear. The germline CDR1 and CDR2 sequences are SNHLY and FYNNEI. The CDR3 extends over 12 amino acids. V gave up 9 bases and J gave up 2 bases, with 11 bases separating them. The CDR3 nucleotides are TGTGCCAGGGGAAAGCGAGCCTACGAGCAGTACTTC. As protein: CARGKRAYEQYF.

There are many counts of this clonotype. The chain has TRBV12-3 or TRBV12-4 and TRBJ1-2; TRBD1 is a possible D gene (6 bases). Deletions cut 3 bases from V and 6 bases from J, with 14 bases between. The CDR3 contains 14 residues. CDR3 nucleotides: TGTGCCAGCAGTTTGGCTACAGGGACTCATGGCTACACCTTC. It codes for CASSLATGTHGYTF.

In its sample, this clonotype was seen many times. The chain combines TRBV12-3 or TRBV12-4 with TRBJ1-4; TRBD1 agrees at 7 bases. The CDR3 length is 16 residues. Losses at the gene ends were 5 bases for V and 0 bases for J; bases not matched to a gene: 6. CDR3 bases: TGTGCCAGCAGTCCCGGACAGGCCGCAACTAATGAAAAACTGTTTTTT. Residues: CASSPGQAATNEKLFF.

This chain connects TRBV3-1 to TRBJ1-4, with no clear D. The CDR3 covers 15 residues. The ends were cut back, 0 bases at V and 8 bases at J, with 13 bases in the middle. Germline V gene lookup returns CDR1 LGHDT and CDR2 YNNKEL (reference sequence). In DNA form, the CDR3 reads TGTGCCAGCAGCCAAGATCATAGAGGCGGGGAAAAACTGTTTTTT. It yields the protein CASSQDHRGGEKLFF.

V and J are TRBV27 and TRBJ2-6, with D uncertain. The ends were cut back, 10 bases at V and 2 bases at J, with 12 bases in the middle. The CDR3 has 14 amino acids. CDR1 and CDR2 (germline): MNHEY, SMNVEV (reference sequence). CDR3 residues: CATAARTGANVLTF. CDR3 DNA sequence: TGTGCCACCGCGGCCCGAACTGGGGCCAACGTCCTGACTTTC.

This clonotype was detected a few times. The J gene is TRBJ1-5, the V gene TRBV2; D is possibly TRBD1 (5 bases). The CDR3 length is 14 residues. Trimming cost V 7 bases and J 3 bases, with 13 bases left between them. Per the germline V gene, CDR1 is SNHLY and CDR2 is FYNNEI. The CDR3 DNA follows: TGTGCCAGCAAAGGTGACAGACTCAATCAGCCCCAGCATTTT. Translating it yields CASKGDRLNQPQHF.

This clonotype came up many times. The chain is built from TRBV7-3 and TRBJ2-1; possible D gene TRBD2, 5 bases. This CDR3 is 16 amino acids long. From germline, CDR1 is SGHTA and CDR2 FQGTGA. Trimming cost V 2 bases and J 0 bases, with 11 bases left between them. The CDR3 loop is CASSLEGSSSYNEQFF. CDR3 bases: TGTGCCAGCAGCTTAGAGGGTTCCAGCTCCTACAATGAGCAGTTCTTC.

J is TRBJ2-6 and V is TRBV2, with D perhaps TRBD1 (7 bases). CDR1 and CDR2 (germline): SNHLY, FYNNEI. CDR3 length equals 18 residues. CDR3 region: CTICFRGAVVSGANVLTF. The CDR3 bases are TGTACCATCTGTTTCAGGGGGGCGGTAGTCTCTGGGGCCAACGTCCTGACTTTC. Full variable domain (rest looked up from reference TRBV2 and TRBJ2-6): EPEVTQTPSHQVTQMGQEVILRCVPISNHLYFYWYRQILGQKVEFLVSFYNNEISEKSEIFDDQFSVERPDGSNFTLKIRSTKLEDSAMYFCTICFRGAVVSGANVLTFGAGSRLTVL.

The chain is built from TRBV28 and TRBJ1-1; no clear D. Germline CDR1 and CDR2: MDHEN and SYDVKM. V was cut by 2 bases and J by 3 bases, with 16 bases left in between. The CDR3 totals 16 residues. Here the CDR3 reads CASSLVVGSGYTEAFF. Written as DNA, the CDR3 is TGTGCCAGCAGTTTAGTCGTAGGGTCGGGTTACACTGAAGCTTTCTTT.

This rearrangement joins TRBV7-2 to TRBJ2-1; unclear D gene. This CDR3 has 12 residues. The germline V gene has CDR1 SGHTA and CDR2 FQGNSA. The V gene lost 2 bases and the J gene lost 10 bases, with 9 bases spanning the gap. CDR3 nucleotide sequence: TGTGCCAGCAGCTTATATCCGGCAGAGCAGTTCTTC. Its protein product is CASSLYPAEQFF.

This clonotype was counted only a few times. The rearrangement uses TRBV12-5 and TRBJ2-2; D perhaps matches TRBD1 (6 bases). V lost 2 bases to trimming and J lost 5 bases, with 9 bases between them. The CDR3 extends over 14 amino acids. Per germline, CDR1 LGHNT and CDR2 FRNRAP. The CDR3 protein is CASGLTGQTGELFF. The CDR3 coding sequence is TGTGCTAGTGGTTTGACCGGACAGACCGGGGAGCTGTTTTTT. Looking up the rest from reference TRBV12-5 and TRBJ2-2 gives the full variable domain: DARVTQTPRHKVTEMGQEVTMRCQPILGHNTVFWYRQTMMQGLELLAYFRNRAPLDDSGMPKDRFSAEMPDATLATLKIQPSEPRDSAVYFCASGLTGQTGELFFGEGSRLTVL.

This clonotype has at least ten counts. V gene TRBV6-2 or TRBV6-3 combines with J gene TRBJ2-1; 12 bases align to TRBD2. The V gene's germline CDR1 is MNHEY and CDR2 SVGEGT. The CDR3 loop spans 18 amino acids. V dropped 2 bases and J dropped 1; count of bases not matched to a gene: 6. CDR3 region: CASSYLAGGSFSYNEQFF. For the CDR3, the DNA is TGTGCCAGCAGTTACCTAGCGGGGGGGAGTTTTTCCTACAATGAGCAGTTCTTC.

This clonotype was observed many times. The rearrangement uses TRBV12-3 or TRBV12-4 and TRBJ2-1, with 14 nucleotides matching TRBD2. The CDR3 is made up of 18 amino acids. V gave up 3 bases and J gave up 4 bases; unmatched junction bases: 8. The CDR3 region is CASSFGTSGGGGYNEQFF. Written as DNA, the CDR3 is TGTGCCAGCAGTTTTGGGACTAGCGGGGGTGGGGGGTACAATGAGCAGTTCTTC.

The chain joins TRBV27 to TRBJ2-6, with 7 bases matching TRBD1. Germline CDR1 reads MNHEY; CDR2 reads SMNVEV (reference sequence). This CDR3 spans 17 amino acids. J was trimmed by 2 bases and V by 5 bases; bases with no gene match: 9. DNA of the CDR3: TGTGCCAGCAGTCCCATGGACAGGATACCTGGGGCCAACGTCCTGACTTTC. Its translation is CASSPMDRIPGANVLTF.

The V gene is TRBV29-1, the J gene TRBJ1-2; TRBD1 aligns across 7 bases. Looked up from germline, CDR1 is SQVTM and CDR2 is ANQGSEA. V lost 5 bases to trimming and J lost 4 bases; unmatched junction nucleotides: 10. This CDR3 is built from 14 residues. The CDR3 spells CSVTGQAEGYGYTF. The CDR3 nucleotides read TGCAGCGTTACTGGACAGGCAGAAGGCTATGGCTACACCTTC.

The chain uses TRBV2 and TRBJ2-5, with 7 positions matching TRBD2. The CDR3 is made up of 15 amino acids. V lost 4 bases and J lost 1; bases outside the gene matches: 6. The germline gives CDR1 SNHLY, CDR2 FYNNEI. The DNA for the CDR3 is TGTGCCAGCAGTGTCGGCGGGGGATCCCAAGAGACCCAGTACTTC. This translates into CASSVGGGSQETQYF.

The table lists this clonotype with a few counts. CDR3 nucleotides: TGTGCCATCAGTGAACTCCCCTACAATGAGCAGTTCTTC. This codes for CAISELPYNEQFF. J is TRBJ2-1 and V is TRBV10-3, with unresolved D. Looked up from germline, CDR1 is ENHRY and CDR2 is SYGVKD. The CDR3 has 13 amino acids. The ends were cut back, 3 bases at V and 2 bases at J, with 5 bases in the middle.

This clonotype was picked up a small number of times. The CDR3 is CASSYSGWANEQFF. DNA of the CDR3: TGTGCCAGCAGTTACTCGGGCTGGGCCAATGAGCAGTTCTTC. V is TRBV6-5 and J is TRBJ2-1; D gene ambiguous. The CDR3 consists of 14 residues. CDR1 is MNHEY, CDR2 SVGAGI, per germline. V shed 0 bases and J shed 6 bases, with 9 bases lying between them.

This clonotype showed up just a few times. The chain carries TRBV15 and TRBJ2-7; tentative D call: TRBD2 (6 bases). V was cut by 0 bases and J by 6 bases, with 9 bases left in between. The CDR3 is 13 residues long. CDR1 is LNHNV and CDR2 is YYDKDF in the germline V gene (reference sequence). The CDR3 nucleotides read TGTGCCACCAGCAGAGATGCGGGGTTCGAGCAGTACGTC. Translating it yields CATSRDAGFEQYV.

The chain couples TRBV3-1 to TRBJ2-7; 7 bases align to TRBD1. The CDR3 consists of 15 residues. J gave up 7 bases and V 11 bases, and 20 bases lay outside the gene matches. Germline loops: CDR1 LGHDT, CDR2 YNNKEL (reference sequence). As DNA, the CDR3 is TGTGCCTGCTGCCAAGGAATCCGGGACAGAAGAGAGCAGTACTTC. It encodes CACCQGIRDRREQYF.

This chain links TRBV20-1 with TRBJ1-1, with TRBD1 as a possible D gene (5 bases). Trimming stripped 4 bases from V and 3 bases from J, with 9 bases between. Germline-derived CDR1 and CDR2 are DFQATT and SNEGSKA (reference sequence). The CDR3 spans 12 residues. CDR3 in amino acids: CSANGGHTEAFF. Written as DNA, the CDR3 is TGCAGTGCTAATGGGGGTCACACTGAAGCTTTCTTT.

The chain links TRBV4-2 to TRBJ2-1, with TRBD2 matching over 10 bases. With 0 bases clipped from V and 8 bases from J, the junction kept 7 bases outside the gene matches. CDR3 length equals 16 residues. The germline V gene has CDR1 LGHNA and CDR2 YNFKEQ. The CDR3 region is CASSQDPSGSIHEQFF. The CDR3 DNA is TGTGCCAGCAGCCAAGATCCTAGCGGGAGTATTCATGAGCAGTTCTTC.

This clonotype was seen ten or more times. This chain connects TRBV5-1 to TRBJ2-7, with D unclear. The ends were cut back, 0 bases at V and 0 bases at J, with 16 bases in the middle. This CDR3 is 17 amino acids long. Germline CDR1 reads SGHRS; CDR2 reads YFSETQ. The CDR3 DNA sequence: TGCGCCAGCAGCTTGGGGGAATTTATGGCAGGCTCCTACGAGCAGTACTTC. As protein: CASSLGEFMAGSYEQYF.

The V and J genes are TRBV4-1 and TRBJ1-2, with D maybe TRBD1 (5 bases). This CDR3 comprises 15 residues. CDR1 and CDR2 from the germline V gene are MGHRA and YSYEKL. The ends were cut back, 4 bases at V and 1 base at J, with 13 bases in the middle. The CDR3 is CASSPNPTDNYGYTF. For the CDR3, the DNA is TGCGCCAGCAGCCCCAACCCGACAGATAACTATGGCTACACCTTC.